What follows are 10 T cell receptor beta chains derived from one specimen sequenced in a study of blood T cell repertoires in COVID-19 (dated by TCRdb to the early 2020s). Library prep was done by the immunoSEQ multiplex PCR assay. What TCRdb holds here is the immuneACCESS table cut down to in-frame rearrangements. Part of the clones is not present; checked against another copy, under half of the missing clones reflect an unresolved V gene, and the others are unexplained. In this sample the table shows tens of thousands of clones, over 65% of which occur a single time. The top ten hold just over 2.5% of the sample. The sequenced material came from peripheral blood. The receptors were gathered from a human donor with acute or convalescent COVID-19. The donor label of this sample is uncertain.

This clone came up a few times. The rearrangement links TRBV6-2 or TRBV6-3 to TRBJ1-5; 12 positions agree with TRBD1. Germline V lookup: CDR1 MNHEY, CDR2 SVGEGT. The ends lost 5 bases at V and 6 bases at J; junction bases unmatched: 5. CDR3 size: 15 residues. CDR3 in amino acids: CASSRDRGRGQPQHF. The CDR3 DNA reads TGTGCCAGCAGTCGGGACAGGGGGCGCGGTCAGCCCCAGCATTTT.

There are a few counts of this clone. The chain uses TRBV10-3 and TRBJ1-6; D unclear. Germline values: CDR1 ENHRY, CDR2 SYGVKD. This CDR3 contains 18 residues. With 3 bases removed from V and 6 bases from J, the gap between germline ends came to 21 bases. The CDR3 coding sequence is TGTGCCATCAGTGAATTTACGGGAAGTAGGATTGGTAATTCACCCCTCCACTTT. Protein product: CAISEFTGSRIGNSPLHF.

CDR3 DNA sequence: TGCGCCAGCAGCTTGGTGGGGCAGGGTAGGGAGACCCAGTACTTC. It encodes CASSLVGQGRETQYF. The gene calls are TRBV5-1 and TRBJ2-5, with D tentatively TRBD1 (5 bases). Deletions cut 0 bases from V and 5 bases from J, with 14 bases between. CDR1 is SGHRS and CDR2 is YFSETQ in the germline V gene. The CDR3 loop spans 15 amino acids.

The V gene is TRBV5-1, the J gene TRBJ2-3, with 7 bases aligning to TRBD1. CDR3 size: 14 residues. J was trimmed by 3 bases and V by 2 bases; bases with no gene match: 3. Germline values: CDR1 SGHRS, CDR2 YFSETQ. The CDR3 DNA reads TGCGCCAGCAGCTTTCGACAGGGAACAGATACGCAGTATTTT. This codes for CASSFRQGTDTQYF.

Note on this clone: Other DNA sequences of this sample code for an identical CDR3. J is TRBJ2-7 and V is TRBV28, with unresolved D. From germline, CDR1 is MDHEN and CDR2 SYDVKM. V was shortened by 3 bases and J by 0 bases, with 6 bases between the two germline ends. This CDR3 has 13 amino acids. The CDR3 DNA sequence: TGTGCCAGCAGTTTGGGCAGCTCCTACGAGCAGTACTTC. Amino acids: CASSLGSSYEQYF.

This chain links TRBV7-2 with TRBJ2-2; weak D call: TRBD1 (6 bases). There are 15 residues in the CDR3. Looked up from germline, CDR1 is SGHTA and CDR2 is FQGNSA. V was cut by 4 bases and J by 3 bases, with 12 bases left in between. CDR3 in DNA: TGTGCCAGCAGCTCGACAGGAGGTTACACCGGGGAGCTGTTTTTT. It yields the protein CASSSTGGYTGELFF.

V usage is TRBV30 and J usage is TRBJ2-1, with D unclear. This CDR3 is 13 amino acids long. V lost 5 bases and J lost 4, with 12 bases in between. In germline, CDR1 is GTSNPN, CDR2 SVGIG (reference sequence). The CDR3 coding sequence is TGTGCCTGGTCCACTGATCCATACAATGAGCAGTTCTTC. Translated: CAWSTDPYNEQFF. Together with reference TRBV30 and TRBJ2-1, the CDR3 gives the full variable domain: SQTIHQWPATLVQPVGSPLSLECTVEGTSNPNLYWYRQAAGRGLQLLFYSVGIGQISSEVPQNLSASRPQDRQFILSSKKLLLSDSGFYLCAWSTDPYNEQFFGPGTRLTVL.

This clone has only a few counts. This chain connects TRBV6-5 to TRBJ2-3; TRBD2 aligns across 7 bases. The trim removed 8 bases at V and 10 bases at J, leaving 18 bases unmatched. CDR1 and CDR2 (germline): MNHEY, SVGAGI. The CDR3 runs to 15 residues. DNA for the CDR3: TGTGCCAGCTCCCGGAGGGACCCGCGGGGGTGGTCGCAGTATTTT. Translated: CASSRRDPRGWSQYF.

The V call is TRBV5-5, the J call TRBJ2-1, with 8 bases lining up with TRBD2. Losses at the gene ends were 0 bases for V and 1 base for J; bases not matched to a gene: 0. Germline loops: CDR1 SGHKS, CDR2 YYEKEE (reference sequence). The CDR3 length is 15 residues. CDR3 region: CASSLGGGSYNEQFF. CDR3 in DNA: TGTGCCAGCAGCTTGGGCGGGGGGTCCTACAATGAGCAGTTCTTC.

This chain joins TRBV6-1 and TRBJ1-6, with D possibly matching TRBD1 (5 bases). The CDR3 contains 13 residues. The V end lost 5 bases, the J end lost 7 bases, and 9 bases lay between the germline ends. Per the germline V gene, CDR1 is MNHNS and CDR2 is SASEGT. The CDR3 is CASSPQGNSPLHF. CDR3 coding DNA: TGTGCCAGCAGTCCGCAGGGAAATTCACCCCTCCACTTT.